The source of this T cell receptor (beta chain) is a study of blood T cell repertoires in COVID-19. Only in-frame clones appear in the TCRdb table, and some are missing; sequencing was by immunoSEQ multiplex PCR. The data hold 11,000 or so clones, with roughly 80% observed a single time. The CDR3 is 13 amino acids. Germline V gene sequence: CDR1 SGHAT, CDR2 FQNNGV. V was shortened by 2 bases and J by 5 bases, with 7 bases between the two germline ends. Source material: peripheral blood. The rearrangement joins TRBV11-2 to TRBJ1-3; D is undetermined. The source is a man older than 75 with acute or convalescent COVID-19. The DNA of the CDR3 is TGTGCCAGCAGCTTAAATACTAGAAACACCATATATTTT. This encodes CASSLNTRNTIYF.